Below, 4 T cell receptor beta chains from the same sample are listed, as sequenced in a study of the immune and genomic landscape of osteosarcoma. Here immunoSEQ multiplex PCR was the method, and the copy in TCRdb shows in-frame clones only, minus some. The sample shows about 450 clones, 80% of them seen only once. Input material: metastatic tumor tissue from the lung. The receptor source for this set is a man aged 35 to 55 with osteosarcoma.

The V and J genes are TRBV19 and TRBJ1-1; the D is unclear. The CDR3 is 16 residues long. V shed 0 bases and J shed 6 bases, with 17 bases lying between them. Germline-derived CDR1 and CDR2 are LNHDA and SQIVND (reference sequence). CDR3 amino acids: CASSIDKTDGGAEAFF. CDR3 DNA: TGTGCCAGTAGTATAGATAAGACGGACGGCGGGGCTGAAGCTTTCTTT.

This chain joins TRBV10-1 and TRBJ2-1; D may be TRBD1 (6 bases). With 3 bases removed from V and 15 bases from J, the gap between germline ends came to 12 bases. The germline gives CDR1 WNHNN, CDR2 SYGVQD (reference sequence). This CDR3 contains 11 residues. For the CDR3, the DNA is TGCGCCAGCAGTGAAGGAGGACAGCGGTTCTTC. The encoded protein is CASSEGGQRFF.

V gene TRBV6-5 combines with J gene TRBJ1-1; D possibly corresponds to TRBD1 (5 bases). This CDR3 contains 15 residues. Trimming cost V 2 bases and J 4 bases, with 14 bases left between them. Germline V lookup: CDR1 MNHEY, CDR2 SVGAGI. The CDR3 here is CASSYGGMVSTEAFF. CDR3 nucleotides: TGTGCCAGCAGTTACGGGGGGATGGTGAGCACTGAAGCTTTCTTT.

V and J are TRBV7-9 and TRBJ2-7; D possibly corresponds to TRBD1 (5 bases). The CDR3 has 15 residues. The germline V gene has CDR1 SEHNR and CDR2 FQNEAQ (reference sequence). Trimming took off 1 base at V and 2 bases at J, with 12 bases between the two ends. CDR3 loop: CASSLESGRPYEQYF. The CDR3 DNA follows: TGTGCCAGCAGCTTAGAATCAGGGCGGCCCTACGAGCAGTACTTC. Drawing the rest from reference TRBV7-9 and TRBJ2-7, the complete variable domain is DTGVSQNPRHKITKRGQNVTFRCDPISEHNRLYWYRQTLGQGPEFLTYFQNEAQLEKSRLLSDRFSAERPKGSFSTLEIQRTEQGDSAMYLCASSLESGRPYEQYFGPGTRLTVT.